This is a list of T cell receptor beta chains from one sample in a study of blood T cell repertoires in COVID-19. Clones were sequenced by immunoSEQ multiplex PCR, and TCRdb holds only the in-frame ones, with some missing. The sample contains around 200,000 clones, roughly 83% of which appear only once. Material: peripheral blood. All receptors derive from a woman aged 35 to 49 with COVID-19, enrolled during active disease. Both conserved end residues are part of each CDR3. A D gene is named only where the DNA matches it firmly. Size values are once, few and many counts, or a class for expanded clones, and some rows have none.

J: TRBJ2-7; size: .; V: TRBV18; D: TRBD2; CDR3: CASTNRGGDEQYF; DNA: TGTGCCAGCACAAACCGGGGGGGAGACGAGCAGTACTTC
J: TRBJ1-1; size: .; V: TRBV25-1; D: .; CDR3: CASTRVTEAFF; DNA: TGTGCCAGCACCAGGGTAACTGAAGCTTTCTTT
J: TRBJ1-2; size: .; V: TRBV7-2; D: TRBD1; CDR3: CASSLYRGYGYTF; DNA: TGTGCCAGCAGCTTGTACAGGGGATATGGCTACACCTTC
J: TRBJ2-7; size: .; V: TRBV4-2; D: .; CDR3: CASSQERGGQYF; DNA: TGTGCCAGCAGCCAAGAAAGGGGAGGGCAGTACTTC
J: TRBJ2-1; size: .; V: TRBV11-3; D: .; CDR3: CASSLGRGNEQFF; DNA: TGTGCCAGCAGCTTAGGGAGAGGGAATGAGCAGTTCTTC
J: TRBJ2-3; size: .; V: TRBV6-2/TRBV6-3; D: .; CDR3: CASSYSGGTDTQYF; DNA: TGTGCCAGCAGTTACTCGGGAGGCACAGATACGCAGTATTTT
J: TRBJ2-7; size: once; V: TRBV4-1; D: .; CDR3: CASSQAPGQSYEQYF; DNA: TGCGCCAGCAGCCAGGCCCCCGGACAATCCTACGAGCAGTACTTC
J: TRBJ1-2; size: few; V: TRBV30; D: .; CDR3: CAWSVRYGYTF; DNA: TGTGCCTGGAGTGTTCGTTATGGCTACACCTTC
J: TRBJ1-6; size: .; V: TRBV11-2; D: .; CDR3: CASSFNPGRNSPLHF; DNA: TGTGCCAGCAGCTTTAACCCAGGGCGGAATTCACCCCTCCACTTT
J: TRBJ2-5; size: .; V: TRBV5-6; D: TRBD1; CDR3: CASSLGQGAQETQYF; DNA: TGTGCCAGCAGCCTCGGACAGGGGGCCCAAGAGACCCAGTACTTC
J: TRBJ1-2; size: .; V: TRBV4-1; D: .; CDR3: CASSQYSPGMDGYTF; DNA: TGCGCCAGCAGCCAATACAGTCCGGGGATGGATGGCTACACCTTC
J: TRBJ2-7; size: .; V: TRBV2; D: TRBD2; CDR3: CASSPGAAGGSYEQYF; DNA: TGTGCCAGCAGTCCCGGGGCAGCGGGAGGCTCCTACGAGCAGTACTTC
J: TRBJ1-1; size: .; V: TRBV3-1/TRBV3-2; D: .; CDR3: CASSQDRGGNTEAFF; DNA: TGTGCCAGCAGCCAAGATAGGGGTGGGAACACTGAAGCTTTCTTT
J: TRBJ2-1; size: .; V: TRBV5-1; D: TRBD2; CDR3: CASSLRLAGKTTYNEQFF; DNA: TGCGCCAGCAGCTTAAGGCTAGCGGGGAAAACTACCTACAATGAGCAGTTCTTC
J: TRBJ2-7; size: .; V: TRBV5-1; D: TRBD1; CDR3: CASSLGDSSYEQYF; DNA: TGCGCCAGCAGCTTGGGGGACAGCTCCTACGAGCAGTACTTC
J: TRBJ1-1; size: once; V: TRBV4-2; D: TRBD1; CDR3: CASSQFGGTGGTEAFF; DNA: TGTGCCAGCAGCCAATTCGGAGGGACAGGGGGGACTGAAGCTTTCTTT
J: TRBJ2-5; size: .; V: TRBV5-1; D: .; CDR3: CASSLASPRIQETQYF; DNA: TGCGCCAGCAGCTTGGCCTCTCCTAGGATCCAAGAGACCCAGTACTTC
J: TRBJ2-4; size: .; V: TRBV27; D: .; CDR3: CASSLRGSVVHQYF; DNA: TGTGCCAGCAGTTTAAGGGGGTCTGTGGTCCACCAGTACTTC
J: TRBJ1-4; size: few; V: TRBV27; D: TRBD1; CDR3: CASSFDGRGFNEKLFF; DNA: TGTGCCAGCAGTTTCGACGGCAGGGGGTTTAATGAAAAACTGTTTTTT
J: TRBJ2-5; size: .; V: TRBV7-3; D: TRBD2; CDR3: CASSPTSGQETQYF; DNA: TGTGCCAGCAGCCCAACTAGCGGGCAAGAGACCCAGTACTTC
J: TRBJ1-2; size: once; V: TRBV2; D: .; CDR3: CASRGVGGNTNYGYTF; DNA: TGTGCCAGCAGGGGGGTCGGGGGAAATACTAACTATGGCTACACCTTC
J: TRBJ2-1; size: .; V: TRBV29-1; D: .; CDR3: CSVLRTEGNNYNEQFF; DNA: TGCAGCGTACTTAGGACGGAGGGCAATAATTACAATGAGCAGTTCTTC
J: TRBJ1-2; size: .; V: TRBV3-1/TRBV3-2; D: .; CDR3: CASSQDVRVWYGYTF; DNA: TGTGCCAGCAGCCAAGATGTCAGGGTCTGGTATGGCTACACCTTC
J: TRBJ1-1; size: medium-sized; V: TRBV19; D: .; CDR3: CASSLLDSSNTEAFF; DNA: TGTGCCAGTAGTCTCCTAGACAGTTCCAACACTGAAGCTTTCTTT
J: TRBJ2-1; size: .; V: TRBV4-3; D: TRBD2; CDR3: CASSQALSGGSYNEQFF; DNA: TGCGCCAGCAGCCAAGCCCTTAGCGGGGGGTCCTACAATGAGCAGTTCTTC
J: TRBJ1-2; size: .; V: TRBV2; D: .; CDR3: CASTRDPYGYTF; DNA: TGTGCCAGCACGAGGGATCCTTATGGCTACACCTTC
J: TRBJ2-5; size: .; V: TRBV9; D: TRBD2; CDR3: CASSVGTRGETQYF; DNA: TGTGCCAGCAGCGTAGGGACTAGGGGAGAGACCCAGTACTTC
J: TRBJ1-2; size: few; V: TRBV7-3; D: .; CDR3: CASSPGGAENYGYTF; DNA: TGTGCCAGCAGCCCAGGAGGGGCGGAGAACTATGGCTACACCTTC
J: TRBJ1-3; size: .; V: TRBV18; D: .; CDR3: CASSPERQVSGNTIYF; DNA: TGTGCCAGCTCGCCTGAGCGACAGGTCTCTGGAAACACCATATATTTT
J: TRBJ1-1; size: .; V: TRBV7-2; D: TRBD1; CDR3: CASSSTGGVGTEAFF; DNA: TGTGCCAGCAGCTCAACAGGGGGCGTTGGCACTGAAGCTTTCTTT
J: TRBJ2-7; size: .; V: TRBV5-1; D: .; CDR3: CASSLAAVSVTYEQYF; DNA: TGCGCCAGCAGCTTGGCCGCTGTCAGCGTTACCTACGAGCAGTACTTC
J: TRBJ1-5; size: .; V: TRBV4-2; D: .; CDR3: CASSQVSTPDQPQHF; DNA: TGTGCCAGCAGCCAAGTCTCCACCCCGGATCAGCCCCAGCATTTT
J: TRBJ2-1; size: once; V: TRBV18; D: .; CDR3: CASSPERSSYNEQFF; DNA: TGTGCCAGCTCACCAGAACGGAGCTCCTACAATGAGCAGTTCTTC
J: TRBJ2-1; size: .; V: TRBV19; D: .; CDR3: CASKPAPGNEQFF; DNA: TGTGCCAGTAAACCTGCGCCTGGCAATGAGCAGTTCTTC
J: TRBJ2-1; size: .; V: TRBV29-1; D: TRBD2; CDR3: CSVEWREGGEQFF; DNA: TGCAGCGTTGAATGGCGGGAGGGTGGTGAGCAGTTCTTC
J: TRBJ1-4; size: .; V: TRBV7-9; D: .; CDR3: CASSPVQGPNEKLFF; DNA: TGTGCCAGCAGCCCGGTACAGGGCCCCAATGAAAAACTGTTTTTT
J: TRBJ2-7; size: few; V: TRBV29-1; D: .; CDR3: CSVLDRGGNYEQYF; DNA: TGCAGCGTTCTAGATAGAGGGGGAAACTACGAGCAGTACTTC
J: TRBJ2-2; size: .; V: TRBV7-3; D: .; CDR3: CASSIKSLTGELFF; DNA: TGTGCCAGCAGCATTAAGAGCCTCACCGGGGAGCTGTTTTTT
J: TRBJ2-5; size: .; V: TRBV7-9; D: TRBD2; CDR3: CASIWGSGKETQYF; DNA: TGTGCCAGCATCTGGGGTAGCGGGAAAGAGACCCAGTACTTC